This T cell receptor (beta chain) was identified in a study of OX40 agonist ivuxolimab in advanced cancers. This CDR3 spans 17 amino acids. Trimming removed 2 bases at V and 0 bases at J, with 19 bases between. Germline assignment: CDR1 GTSNPN and CDR2 SVGIG (reference sequence). TCRdb keeps only in-frame clones here, not all; method: immunoSEQ multiplex PCR. The data hold 60,000 to 65,000 clones, with about 90% observed a single time. The TCR was taken from an adult with an advanced solid tumor such as melanoma, head and neck, liver or kidney cancer. This sample comprised CD4+ or CD8+ T cells sorted from blood, obtained in a trial of the OX40 agonist ivuxolimab. V and J are TRBV30 and TRBJ1-2; the D gene is possibly TRBD1 (5 bases). The CDR3 DNA follows: TGTGCCTGGAGTCTTCTCCCCAGGGAAGGGTCTAACTATGGCTACACCTTC. Protein sequence: CAWSLLPREGSNYGYTF.